This T cell receptor (beta chain) was sequenced in a study of human T cells and chemical hapten exposure. Study-level findings and limits: Expanded TCRs produced significantly more large CDR3 similarity clusters than controls did.

Unique molecular identifiers were affixed to discrete cDNA molecules within the library. TCRdb used MiXCR to reprocess the RACE reads, holding one entry per CDR3 protein. The sample carries 95,000 to 150,000 distinct CDR3 sequences, about 10% recorded once. Time point meaning: patch test 3, about 24 weeks after DPC sensitization. Treatment in this sample: therapeutic diphenylcyclopropenone sensitization with weekly scalp DPC. This CDR3 is built from 13 residues. The V gene lost 6 bases and the J gene lost 6 bases, with 12 bases spanning the gap. Details on this clonotype: What it binds is unknown.

This chain connects TRBV12-3 or TRBV12-4 to TRBJ2-1, with a possible D match to TRBD2 (6 bases). The sequence was collected from a woman between 45 and 60 years old with alopecia areata. Some clones in this sample may be carry-over from other donors' samples. The input for sequencing was whole blood, taken in connection with sensitization to the hapten diphenylcyclopropenone (DPC). The CDR3 spells CASRPRDFNEQFF. The DNA for the CDR3 is TGTGCCAGCAGGCCCCGGGACTTCAATGAGCAGTTCTTC.